This T cell receptor (beta chain) derives from a study of blood T cells in healthy people across ages. Trimming removed 2 bases at V and 7 bases at J, with 10 bases between. This CDR3 is built from 13 residues. CDR1 and CDR2 (germline): SGHAT, FQDESV (reference sequence). A second PCR, run for about 7 to 11 cycles, used a sample-barcoded 5' primer plus a J-beta primer mix. TCRdb redid the calling of the 5' RACE reads with MiXCR, one entry per CDR3 protein. The sample has 1.5 million to 2 million distinct CDR3 sequences; under 30% are singletons. This clonotype was seen a handful of times. One base away lies a much larger clone, so this may be a sequencing read error.

The gene calls are TRBV11-1 and TRBJ2-3; D is uncertain. The sequence came from a woman in her twenties or thirties in good health. The material sequenced was blood. CDR3: CASSLLGGNTQYF. As DNA, the CDR3 is TGTGCCAGCAGCTTATTGGGTGGAAATACGCAGTATTTT.